This entry concerns a single T cell receptor beta chain. Generated by immunoSEQ multiplex PCR, the TCRdb table keeps only in-frame clones and is missing some. Of about 100,000 clones in the sample, 79% were seen once. The germline gives CDR1 MGHDK, CDR2 SYGVNS. Germline trimming cut 2 bases from V and 5 bases from J; bases unmatched to any gene: 3. The length of the CDR3 is 16 residues. These data are taken from a study of blood T cell repertoires in COVID-19. The specimen sequenced was peripheral blood. The V call is TRBV25-1, the J call TRBJ2-2; TRBD2 aligns across 12 bases. The receptor comes from an elderly woman with active or convalescent COVID-19. The CDR3 DNA reads as TGTGCCAGCAGTGAACTAGCGGGAGGGTGGACCGGGGAGCTGTTTTTT. Encoded protein: CASSELAGGWTGELFF.